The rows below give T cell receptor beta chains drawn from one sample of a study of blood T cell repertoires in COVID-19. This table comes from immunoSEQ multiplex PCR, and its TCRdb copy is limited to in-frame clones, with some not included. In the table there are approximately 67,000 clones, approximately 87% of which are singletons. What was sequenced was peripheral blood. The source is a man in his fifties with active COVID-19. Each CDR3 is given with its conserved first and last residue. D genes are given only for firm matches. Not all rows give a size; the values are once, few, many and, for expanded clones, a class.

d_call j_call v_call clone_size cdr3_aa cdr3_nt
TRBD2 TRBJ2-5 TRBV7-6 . CASSSGLAGWGTKTQYF TGTGCCAGCAGCTCGGGACTAGCGGGATGGGGGACTAAGACCCAGTACTTC
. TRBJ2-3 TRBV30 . CALGISDTQYF TGTGCCCTCGGTATTTCAGATACGCAGTATTTT
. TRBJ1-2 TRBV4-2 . CASSHTGSADYGYTF TGTGCCAGCAGCCACACAGGGTCGGCCGACTATGGCTACACCTTC
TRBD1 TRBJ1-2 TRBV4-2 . CASSPRDRGIYGYTF TGTGCCAGCAGCCCCCGGGACAGGGGGATCTATGGCTACACCTTC
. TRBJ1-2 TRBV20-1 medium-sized CSASSSSGYTF TGCAGTGCTAGTAGCTCGAGTGGCTACACCTTC
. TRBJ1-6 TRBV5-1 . CASSLVAGLGSPLHF TGCGCCAGCAGCTTGGTTGCAGGGCTCGGTTCACCCCTCCACTTT
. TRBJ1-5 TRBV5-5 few CASSLQGGWDQPQHF TGTGCCAGCAGCTTGCAAGGGGGATGGGATCAGCCCCAGCATTTT
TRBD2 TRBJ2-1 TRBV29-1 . CSVGGLAGPASEQFF TGCAGCGTTGGGGGACTAGCGGGACCTGCTAGTGAGCAGTTCTTC
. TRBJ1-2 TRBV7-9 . CASSPVSYGYTF TGTGCCAGCAGCCCGGTTAGCTATGGCTACACCTTC
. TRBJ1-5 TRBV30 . CAWSVRRDQPQHF TGTGCCTGGAGTGTTCGACGGGATCAGCCCCAGCATTTT
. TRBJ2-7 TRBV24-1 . CATSGGREGHYEQYF TGTGCCACCAGTGGAGGTAGGGAGGGACACTACGAGCAGTACTTC
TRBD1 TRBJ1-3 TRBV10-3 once CAISRTGGYGNTIYF TGTGCCATCAGCCGGACAGGGGGTTATGGAAACACCATATATTTT
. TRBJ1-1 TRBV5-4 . CASSPSGNEAFF TGTGCCAGCAGCCCAAGCGGGAATGAAGCTTTCTTT
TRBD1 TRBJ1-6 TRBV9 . CASSVQGEHNSPLHF TGTGCCAGCAGCGTACAGGGGGAACATAATTCACCCCTCCACTTT
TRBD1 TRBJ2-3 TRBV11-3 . CASSLADRVVDTQYF TGTGCCAGCAGCTTAGCTGACAGGGTGGTAGATACGCAGTATTTT
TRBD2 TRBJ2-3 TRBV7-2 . CASSRAHRDYTTDTQYF TGTGCCAGCAGCAGAGCTCATCGGGACTACACTACAGATACGCAGTATTTT
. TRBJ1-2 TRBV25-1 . CASSDPTATYNYGYTF TGTGCCAGCAGTGACCCAACCGCTACCTATAACTATGGCTACACCTTC
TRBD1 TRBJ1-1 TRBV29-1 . CSGNRGPNTEAFF TGCAGCGGGAACAGGGGGCCGAACACTGAAGCTTTCTTT
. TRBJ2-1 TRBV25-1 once CASSEQEVLDNEQFF TGTGCCAGCAGTGAGCAGGAGGTATTGGACAATGAGCAGTTCTTC
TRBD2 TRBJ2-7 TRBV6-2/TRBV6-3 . CASSLLAGNYYEQYF TGTGCCAGCAGTCTCCTAGCGGGGAACTACTACGAGCAGTACTTC
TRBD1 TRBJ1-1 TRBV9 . CASSVAPLTGGGEAFF TGTGCCAGCAGCGTAGCCCCATTGACAGGGGGCGGTGAAGCTTTCTTT
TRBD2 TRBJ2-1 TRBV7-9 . CASSYGLASYNEQFF TGTGCCAGCAGCTACGGACTAGCGAGTTACAATGAGCAGTTCTTC
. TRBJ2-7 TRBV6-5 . CASRKTTGVYEQYF TGTGCCAGCCGTAAAACCACGGGGGTTTACGAGCAGTACTTC
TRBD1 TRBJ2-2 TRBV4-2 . CASSQVTPGGTGELFF TGTGCCAGCAGCCAAGTAACCCCAGGGGGCACCGGGGAGCTGTTTTTT
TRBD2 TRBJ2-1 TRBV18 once CASSPGTSNEQFF TGTGCCAGCTCACCCGGGACTAGCAATGAGCAGTTCTTC
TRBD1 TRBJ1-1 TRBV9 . CASSAGQGNTEAFF TGTGCCAGCAGCGCAGGACAGGGGAACACTGAAGCTTTCTTT
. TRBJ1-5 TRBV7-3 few CASSSHARSGEDQPQHF TGTGCCAGCAGCTCACACGCGCGGAGCGGGGAAGATCAGCCCCAGCATTTT
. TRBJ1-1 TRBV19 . CASSMGGLRTEAFF TGTGCCAGTAGTATGGGGGGGCTGAGGACTGAAGCTTTCTTT
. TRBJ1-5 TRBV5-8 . CASSLRYARGSNQPQHF TGTGCCAGCAGCTTGAGATACGCCAGGGGAAGCAATCAGCCCCAGCATTTT
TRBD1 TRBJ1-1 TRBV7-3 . CASSLPGTGSFGNTEAFF TGTGCCAGCAGCTTGCCCGGGACAGGGTCTTTCGGAAACACTGAAGCTTTCTTT
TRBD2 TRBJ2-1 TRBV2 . CASSVAAGGWDEQFF TGTGCCAGCAGTGTCGCAGCGGGAGGATGGGATGAGCAGTTCTTC
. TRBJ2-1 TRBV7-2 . CASSPVGGSEQFF TGTGCCAGCAGCCCCGTGGGGGGTAGTGAGCAGTTCTTC
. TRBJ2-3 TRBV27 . CASSLRQTTRLRDTQYF TGTGCCAGCAGTTTACGGCAGACGACTAGGCTCCGAGATACGCAGTATTTT
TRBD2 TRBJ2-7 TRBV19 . CASSTQTRLAGDEQYF TGTGCCAGTAGTACCCAGACTCGACTAGCGGGAGACGAGCAGTACTTC
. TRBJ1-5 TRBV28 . CASNQGYQPQHF TGTGCCAGCAACCAGGGTTATCAGCCCCAGCATTTT
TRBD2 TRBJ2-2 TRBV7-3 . CASSSSSGNRGTGELFF TGTGCCAGCAGCTCGTCTAGCGGGAATAGAGGCACCGGGGAGCTGTTTTTT
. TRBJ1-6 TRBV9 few CASSLDSRSPLHF TGTGCCAGCAGCCTAGACAGCCGGTCACCCCTCCACTTT
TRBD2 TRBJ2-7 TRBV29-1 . CSVSGRAHEQYF TGCAGCGTTAGCGGGAGGGCCCACGAGCAGTACTTC
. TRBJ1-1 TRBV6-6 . CASSYEAGRGTEAFF TGTGCCAGCAGTTACGAGGCCGGTCGAGGGACTGAAGCTTTCTTT
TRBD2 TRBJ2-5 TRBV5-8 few CASTRRTSGRTQYF TGTGCCAGCACACGAAGGACTAGCGGGAGAACCCAGTACTTC
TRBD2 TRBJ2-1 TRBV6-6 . CASSLPGLINEQFF TGTGCCAGCAGTTTACCGGGACTAATCAATGAGCAGTTCTTC
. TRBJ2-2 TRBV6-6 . CASSVSSNTGELFF TGTGCCAGCAGTGTTAGCTCGAACACCGGGGAGCTGTTTTTT
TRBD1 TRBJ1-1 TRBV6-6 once CATTPATGGGSEAFF TGTGCCACCACACCCGCGACAGGGGGCGGTTCTGAAGCTTTCTTT
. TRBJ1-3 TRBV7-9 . CASTEADTIYF TGTGCCAGCACCGAAGCCGACACCATATATTTT
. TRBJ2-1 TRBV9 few CASSFEGAANNEQFF TGTGCCAGCAGCTTCGAAGGAGCGGCCAACAATGAGCAGTTCTTC
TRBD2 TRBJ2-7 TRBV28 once CASRRPGGYEQYF TGTGCCAGCAGGAGGCCGGGGGGGTACGAGCAGTACTTC
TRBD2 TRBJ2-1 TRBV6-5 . CASRQTSGRGGEQFF TGTGCCAGCAGACAAACTAGCGGGAGAGGGGGTGAGCAGTTCTTC
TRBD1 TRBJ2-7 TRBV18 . CASSEDRVSYEQYF TGTGCCAGCTCAGAAGACAGGGTCTCCTACGAGCAGTACTTC
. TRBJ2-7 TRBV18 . CASSPRGRSSYEQYF TGTGCCAGCTCACCACGGGGCAGATCCTCCTACGAGCAGTACTTC
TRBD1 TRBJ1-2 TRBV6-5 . CASTANPTGTKGYTF TGTGCCAGTACTGCCAACCCGACAGGGACGAAAGGCTACACCTTC